Shown below are 17 T cell receptor beta chains from a single sample sequenced in a study of control samples from healthy donors and cancer patients. Only in-frame clones appear in the TCRdb table, and some are missing; sequencing was by immunoSEQ multiplex PCR. This sample has more than 150,000 clones, with 92% found just once. Sequenced material: blood. These receptors were collected from a young woman in good health.

The J gene is TRBJ1-1, the V gene TRBV5-6; maybe TRBD1 (5 bases). Germline lookup yields CDR1 SGHDT and CDR2 YYEEEE. The CDR3 sequence is 13 residues long. Trimming took 2 bases from V and 11 from J, leaving 16 bases between them. Written as DNA, the CDR3 is TGTGCCAGCAGCTTACGGGGACCATTGGTGGCTTTCTTT. Its translation: CASSLRGPLVAFF.

The V and J genes are TRBV5-1 and TRBJ1-3; a possible D gene is TRBD1 (6 bases). Trimming took off 5 bases at V and 3 bases at J, with 18 bases between the two ends. Per the germline V gene, CDR1 is SGHRS and CDR2 is YFSETQ. The CDR3 contains 16 residues. The CDR3 protein is CASSRLGGADGNTIYF. For the CDR3, the DNA is TGCGCCAGCAGTCGACTGGGGGGCGCAGATGGAAACACCATATATTTT. The full variable domain, rest sourced from reference TRBV5-1 and TRBJ1-3, is KAGVTQTPRYLIKTRGQQVTLSCSPISGHRSVSWYQQTPGQGLQFLFEYFSETQRNKGNFPGRFSGRQFSNSRSEMNVSTLELGDSALYLCASSRLGGADGNTIYFGEGSWLTVV.

The V gene is TRBV2, the J gene TRBJ2-2, with D perhaps matching TRBD2 (6 bases). V lost 5 bases to trimming and J lost 0 bases, with 19 bases between them. CDR3 length: 18 amino acids. Germline V CDR1 and CDR2: SNHLY, FYNNEI. CDR3 region: CASSRGASATPNTGELFF. The CDR3 coding sequence is TGTGCCAGCAGTAGAGGTGCTAGCGCGACTCCGAACACCGGGGAGCTGTTTTTT.

The rearrangement links TRBV6-5 to TRBJ2-7; D uncertain. The length of the CDR3 is 15 residues. V shed 6 bases and J shed 0 bases, with 15 bases lying between them. Germline V gene lookup returns CDR1 MNHEY and CDR2 SVGAGI. The CDR3 is CASSDLLNYSYEQYF. Here the CDR3 DNA reads TGTGCCAGCAGCGACCTCTTGAACTACTCCTACGAGCAGTACTTC.

The chain is built from TRBV11-2 and TRBJ2-5; D tentatively fits TRBD1 or TRBD2 (5 bases each). Deletions cut 1 base from V and 2 bases from J, with 14 bases between. CDR3 length: 16 residues. Germline V gene lookup returns CDR1 SGHAT and CDR2 FQNNGV. In nucleotides, the CDR3 is TGTGCCAGCAGCTTAGGAATGGGACGGGAACAAGAGACCCAGTACTTC. Translation: CASSLGMGREQETQYF.

The V gene is TRBV27, the J gene TRBJ2-5, with 11 bases aligning to TRBD1. Losses at the gene ends were 7 bases for V and 3 bases for J; bases not matched to a gene: 7. The CDR3 extends over 15 amino acids. In germline, CDR1 is MNHEY, CDR2 SMNVEV (reference sequence). The CDR3 loop is CASKGQGAGEETQYF. The DNA for the CDR3 is TGTGCCAGCAAAGGACAGGGGGCCGGTGAAGAGACCCAGTACTTC.

The V gene is TRBV27, the J gene TRBJ2-7, with 8 bases matching TRBD2. Trimming cost V 1 base and J 2 bases; bases outside gene matches: 7. CDR1 and CDR2 from the germline V gene are MNHEY and SMNVEV (reference sequence). This CDR3 is 16 amino acids long. In DNA form, the CDR3 reads TGTGCCAGCAGTTTATGGCGGGGGGAGGGCCCCTACGAGCAGTACTTC. As protein: CASSLWRGEGPYEQYF.

The genes are TRBV6-2 or TRBV6-3 and TRBJ2-3; possible D gene TRBD1, 6 bases. CDR1 is MNHEY and CDR2 is SVGEGT in the germline V gene. With 1 base removed from V and 5 bases from J, the gap between germline ends came to 13 bases. The CDR3 loop spans 15 amino acids. The CDR3 reads CASSYFLGARDTQYF. The CDR3 bases are TGTGCCAGCAGTTACTTTCTGGGGGCGAGAGATACGCAGTATTTT.

This chain joins TRBV19 and TRBJ2-6; possible D gene TRBD2, 6 bases. V lost 5 bases and J 0 bases, leaving 11 bases between the germline ends. The CDR3 runs 16 residues. Germline V gives CDR1 LNHDA, CDR2 SQIVND (reference sequence). CDR3 amino acids: CASSSDGGSGANVLTF. Written as DNA, the CDR3 is TGTGCCAGTAGTTCGGACGGGGGCTCTGGGGCCAACGTCCTGACTTTC.

The rearrangement joins TRBV19 to TRBJ2-5, with 8 bases aligning to TRBD2. The CDR3 sequence is 15 residues long. Unmatched junction bases numbered 8, after V lost 6 bases and J lost 2 bases. CDR1 is LNHDA and CDR2 is SQIVND in the germline V gene (reference sequence). The CDR3 loop reads CASRPRGLEQETQYF. CDR3 bases: TGTGCCAGTAGACCCCGGGGACTAGAACAAGAGACCCAGTACTTC.

The genes are TRBV5-6 and TRBJ2-7; TRBD2 matches at 8 bases. The CDR3 loop spans 17 amino acids. Germline V gives CDR1 SGHDT, CDR2 YYEEEE. After removal of 0 bases from V and 2 bases from J, the junction contained 10 bases not matched to a gene. Here the CDR3 DNA reads TGTGCCAGCAGCTTGGGTGTCCGGGAGGGTGACCCCTACGAGCAGTACTTC. It translates to CASSLGVREGDPYEQYF.

This rearrangement joins TRBV5-4 to TRBJ2-3; possible D gene TRBD1, 6 bases. CDR3 length equals 14 residues. V gave up 5 bases and J gave up 1 base, with 11 bases separating them. Germline CDR1 and CDR2: SGHNT and YYREEE (reference sequence). CDR3 bases: TGTGCCAGCAGAACAGGGCAACGCACAGATACGCAGTATTTT. Translated, it gives CASRTGQRTDTQYF. The full variable domain, with the rest looked up from reference TRBV5-4 and TRBJ2-3, is ETGVTQSPTHLIKTRGQQVTLRCSSQSGHNTVSWYQQALGQGPQFIFQYYREEENGRGNFPPRFSGLQFPNYSSELNVNALELDDSALYLCASRTGQRTDTQYFGPGTRLTVL.

V usage is TRBV19 and J usage is TRBJ1-5; 10 nucleotides match TRBD1. The junction had 8 bases not matched to a gene; V was cut back by 5 bases and J by 7 bases. This CDR3 comprises 15 residues. Germline CDR1 LNHDA, CDR2 SQIVND (reference sequence). The CDR3 DNA reads TGTGCCAGTAGTCCTGACAGGGGGCAGCGGCAGCCCCAGCATTTT. Translated: CASSPDRGQRQPQHF.

V is TRBV7-9 and J is TRBJ2-3; 8 nucleotides line up with TRBD2. Germline-derived CDR1 and CDR2 are SEHNR and FQNEAQ (reference sequence). V dropped 1 base and J dropped 6; count of bases not matched to a gene: 6. There are 15 residues in the CDR3. For the CDR3, the DNA is TGTGCCAGCAGCTTAGGCGGGAGGCCCCTGGATACGCAGTATTTT. As protein: CASSLGGRPLDTQYF.

This chain uses TRBV28 with TRBJ1-2; D ambiguous. Trimming stripped 1 base from V and 4 bases from J, with 10 bases between. The CDR3 has 14 amino acids. Germline assignment: CDR1 MDHEN and CDR2 SYDVKM. CDR3 nucleotides: TGTGCCAGCAGTTTATCGCGACCCAGCTATGGCTACACCTTC. It translates to CASSLSRPSYGYTF.

V usage is TRBV3-1 (or the pseudogene TRBV3-2) and J usage is TRBJ1-5; the D gene is possibly TRBD1 (6 bases). Germline V CDR1 and CDR2: LGHDT, YNNKEL (reference sequence). Trimming shortened V by 0 bases and J by 4 bases, and 10 bases separated the two germline ends. The CDR3 consists of 15 residues. Here the CDR3 reads CASSQDKGQNQPQHF. The CDR3 DNA is TGTGCCAGCAGCCAAGACAAAGGACAGAATCAGCCCCAGCATTTT.

Worth noting for this clone: One junction end disagrees with the germline gene, perhaps due to a read error. J is TRBJ2-7 and V is TRBV5-6; D is tentatively TRBD1 or TRBD2 (5 bases each). Germline values: CDR1 SGHDT, CDR2 YYEEEE. The CDR3 spans 12 residues. CDR3 DNA sequence: TGTGCCAGCAGCCCGGGGCTTCTGGAGTTGAACTTC. Protein sequence: CASSPGLLELNF.